The next 20 T cell receptor beta chains were all read from a single sample in a study of T cell responses to AZD1222 COVID-19 vaccine. TCRdb's table, derived via immunoSEQ multiplex PCR, lists solely in-frame clones and lacks some. The sample holds 100,000 to 150,000 clones, about 90% seen once. The material was peripheral blood, obtained on day 0 of AZD1222 vaccination. All receptors come from an adult in good health.

V gene TRBV7-8 combines with J gene TRBJ1-2, with D maybe TRBD1 (5 bases). The germline CDR1 and CDR2 sequences are SGHVS and FQNEAQ. V lost 1 base and J 0 bases, leaving 9 bases between the germline ends. This CDR3 is built from 15 residues. CDR3 in DNA: TGTGCCAGCAGCTTAGTGGGGGTTACTAACTATGGCTACACCTTC. Translation: CASSLVGVTNYGYTF.

The chain joins TRBV6-1 to TRBJ1-3; D not resolved. Trimming took 2 bases from V and 0 from J, leaving 5 bases between them. This CDR3 comprises 14 residues. The germline CDR1 and CDR2 sequences are MNHNS and SASEGT. CDR3 nucleotide sequence: TGTGCCAGCAGTGAACTGAGCTCTGGAAACACCATATATTTT. It is translated as CASSELSSGNTIYF.

CDR3 amino acids: CASTSSYNEQFF. The CDR3 nucleotides are TGTGCCAGCACCTCATCCTACAATGAGCAGTTCTTC. The chain combines TRBV5-8 with TRBJ2-1; D is undetermined. CDR1 is SGHTS, CDR2 YDEGEE, per germline. Trimming stripped 6 bases from V and 1 base from J, with 5 bases between. This CDR3 spans 12 amino acids.

This chain links TRBV10-3 with TRBJ1-4; 10 nucleotides match TRBD1. This CDR3 comprises 16 residues. Germline lookup yields CDR1 ENHRY and CDR2 SYGVKD. The junction had 10 bases not matched to a gene; V was cut back by 4 bases and J by 8 bases. DNA of the CDR3: TGTGCCATCAGTGCGATGGACAGGGGGGCCAGGGAAAAACTGTTTTTT. Protein: CAISAMDRGAREKLFF.

The CDR3 loop is CASSPISLVLAEQYF. The CDR3 DNA follows: TGTGCCAGCAGTCCGATAAGCCTAGTTCTTGCCGAGCAGTACTTC. The J gene is TRBJ2-7, the V gene TRBV28; unclear D gene. Trimming cost V 5 bases and J 6 bases, with 20 bases left between them. Germline V gene sequence: CDR1 MDHEN, CDR2 SYDVKM. CDR3 size: 15 residues.

The chain employs TRBV9 and TRBJ1-5; 8 bases agree with TRBD1. The CDR3 is 14 amino acids. Trimming took 2 bases from V and 5 from J; bases not matched to a gene: 3. Germline loops: CDR1 SGDLS, CDR2 YYNGEE. The CDR3 nucleotides read TGTGCCAGCAGCGTTGGACAGGGCTATCAGCCCCAGCATTTT. Its translation is CASSVGQGYQPQHF.

The rearrangement links TRBV5-5 to TRBJ2-1, with 16 bases fitting TRBD2. The J segment lost 8 bases and the V segment lost 2 bases, leaving 7 bases of the junction unmatched. Per the germline V gene, CDR1 is SGHKS and CDR2 is YYEKEE (reference sequence). This CDR3 spans 17 amino acids. The DNA for the CDR3 is TGTGCCAGCAGCTTCATAGGGACTAGCGGGAGGGGAGATGAGCAGTTCTTC. Amino acid sequence: CASSFIGTSGRGDEQFF.

The chain employs TRBV7-6 and TRBJ2-2, with a possible D match to TRBD1 (6 bases). The CDR3 is made up of 15 amino acids. Germline assignment: CDR1 SGHVS and CDR2 FNYEAQ. The V end lost 0 bases, the J end lost 3 bases, and 8 bases lay between the germline ends. For the CDR3, the DNA is TGTGCCAGCAGCTTAGCGGGACACTACACCGGGGAGCTGTTTTTT. This translates into CASSLAGHYTGELFF.

The V gene is TRBV5-1, the J gene TRBJ1-1, with TRBD1 matching 11 bases. J was trimmed by 5 bases and V by 0 bases; bases with no gene match: 6. CDR1 SGHRS and CDR2 YFSETQ come from the germline V gene. The CDR3 totals 16 residues. The CDR3, as DNA: TGCGCCAGCAGCTTGGAAGGGACAGGGGGAGGGACTGAAGCTTTCTTT. Translating it yields CASSLEGTGGGTEAFF.

The CDR3 DNA sequence: TGTGCCAGCAGTGAGGCGGGAGTCAGGGAGACAGGCAATCAGCCCCAGCATTTT. The encoded protein is CASSEAGVRETGNQPQHF. The V and J genes are TRBV2 and TRBJ1-5, with D tentatively TRBD1 (5 bases). The CDR3 has 18 amino acids. Trimming pared 3 bases from V and 2 bases from J, leaving 20 bases between. In germline, CDR1 is SNHLY, CDR2 FYNNEI.

The chain links TRBV4-2 to TRBJ2-7, with 13 bases fitting TRBD2. The V gene's germline CDR1 is LGHNA and CDR2 YNFKEQ. After removal of 0 bases from V and 4 bases from J, the junction contained 0 bases not matched to a gene. The CDR3 length is 15 residues. CDR3 DNA: TGTGCCAGCAGCCAAGAACTAGCGGGAGGGTACGAGCAGTACTTC. Its protein product is CASSQELAGGYEQYF.

The chain recombines TRBV27 with TRBJ2-1; TRBD2 aligns across 13 bases. The germline gives CDR1 MNHEY, CDR2 SMNVEV (reference sequence). With 2 bases clipped from V and 5 bases from J, the junction kept 3 bases outside the gene matches. The CDR3 totals 16 residues. The CDR3 region is CASSLGLAGDNNEQFF. The CDR3 DNA reads as TGTGCCAGCAGTTTAGGACTAGCGGGAGACAACAATGAGCAGTTCTTC.

The chain uses TRBV9 and TRBJ1-1; TRBD1 aligns across 9 bases. This CDR3 has 14 amino acids. CDR1 SGDLS and CDR2 YYNGEE come from the germline V gene. The V and J ends lost 0 bases and 11 bases, in that order; junction bases with no gene match: 8. Here the CDR3 reads CASSVGPDRGMAFF. For the CDR3, the DNA is TGTGCCAGCAGCGTAGGCCCGGACAGGGGTATGGCTTTCTTT. Looking up the rest from reference TRBV9 and TRBJ1-1 gives the full variable domain: DSGVTQTPKHLITATGQRVTLRCSPRSGDLSVYWYQQSLDQGLQFLIQYYNGEERAKGNILERFSAQQFPDLHSELNLSSLELGDSALYFCASSVGPDRGMAFFGQGTRLTVV.

This chain links TRBV9 with TRBJ1-2; TRBD1 might be the D (5 bases). Trimming took 0 bases from V and 0 from J, leaving 6 bases between them. The germline V gene has CDR1 SGDLS and CDR2 YYNGEE. The CDR3 contains 14 residues. The CDR3 loop is CASSVGTSNYGYTF. The CDR3 DNA sequence: TGTGCCAGCAGCGTAGGGACATCTAACTATGGCTACACCTTC.

The chain has TRBV21-1 and TRBJ1-5. TRBV21-1 is deemed a pseudogene. The CDR3 covers 14 residues. CDR3 nucleotides: TGTGCCAGCAGCAAAGGACGTAGCAATCAGCCCCAGCATTTT. This encodes CASSKGRSNQPQHF.

The chain carries TRBV9 and TRBJ2-1; the match to TRBD2 covers 11 bases. The CDR3 is made up of 15 amino acids. V lost 0 bases to trimming and J lost 9 bases; unmatched junction nucleotides: 5. Germline assignment: CDR1 SGDLS and CDR2 YYNGEE. The CDR3 DNA follows: TGTGCCAGCAGCGTAGGGCTAGCGGGAGGAGGTGAGCAGTTCTTC. It specifies CASSVGLAGGGEQFF.

This sequence joins TRBV6-5 and TRBJ1-5; tentatively, D is TRBD1 (5 bases). The V and J ends lost 0 bases and 3 bases respectively, with 12 bases between them. CDR1 is MNHEY, CDR2 SVGAGI, per germline. The CDR3 totals 16 residues. The DNA of the CDR3 is TGTGCCAGCAGTTACTCCCTCCCGGGACCCAATCAGCCCCAGCATTTT. Translated, it gives CASSYSLPGPNQPQHF.

The CDR3 is CASSYPPGQRGNTIYF. CDR3 nucleotide sequence: TGTGCCAGCAGTTATCCCCCGGGACAGCGAGGAAACACCATATATTTT. The chain employs TRBV6-2 or TRBV6-3 and TRBJ1-3, with TRBD1 identical over 7 bases. This CDR3 has 16 amino acids. With V trimmed by 3 bases and J by 4 bases, 9 bases remained unmatched. Per the germline V gene, CDR1 is MNHEY and CDR2 is SVGEGT.

The chain couples TRBV7-8 to TRBJ2-5; 9 nucleotides match TRBD2. The CDR3 has 19 residues. Per germline, CDR1 SGHVS and CDR2 FQNEAQ. V trimming: 2 bases; J trimming: 4 bases; junction bases outside the gene matches: 17. In DNA, the CDR3 is TGTGCCAGCAGCTTAATGCGCACTGGCGGGAGGGCCCCGGGAGAGACCCAGTACTTC. This codes for CASSLMRTGGRAPGETQYF.

This sequence joins TRBV24-1 and TRBJ2-3; TRBD1 matches at 9 bases. The V gene's germline CDR1 is KGHDR and CDR2 SFDVKD. The CDR3 consists of 13 residues. J was trimmed by 5 bases and V by 9 bases; bases with no gene match: 5. CDR3 amino acids: CATQGQGRDTQYF. The CDR3 region has the DNA TGTGCCACCCAAGGACAGGGGAGAGATACGCAGTATTTT.